The present T cell receptor beta chain was sequenced within a study of molecular identifiers for immune sequencing clone quantification. The V end lost 3 bases, the J end lost 7 bases, and 5 bases lay between the germline ends. The CDR3 spans 11 residues. TCRdb ran MiXCR on the PCR reads and lists one entry per CDR3 protein. The table lists more than 550,000 distinct CDR3 sequences, about 25% of them singletons. General study findings and limits: For highly expanded clones, sizes could be underestimated when identical TCR molecules share a barcode. In CMV-specific effectors, clones above 20 copies held over 99% of molecules; naive, under 1%.

This clonotype was counted between two and nine times. Its antigen is currently unknown. The sample was naive CD8+ T cells from blood, with Jurkat cell RNA spiked in. Documented subset: FACS-sorted CD8+CD4-CCR7+CD45RA+ naive T cells. The chain uses TRBV12-3 or TRBV12-4 and TRBJ2-3, with no clear D. The receptor was derived from a human donor in good health. Some libraries in this study had Jurkat cell RNA spiked in. CDR3 bases: TGTGCCAGCAGTTTGGATTATACGCAGTATTTT. It translates to CASSLDYTQYF.